The clone carrying this T cell receptor beta chain is a singleton in its sample. The data derive from a study of blood T cell repertoires in COVID-19. Study as a whole: Sources were T cells, B-cell-depleted T cells, or PBMCs; the material itself was cDNA or gDNA.

Germline-derived CDR1 and CDR2 are LGHDT and YNNKEL (reference sequence). CDR3 size: 18 residues. The trim removed 0 bases at V and 1 base at J, leaving 10 bases unmatched. Sequenced by immunoSEQ multiplex PCR; TCRdb stores in-frame clones only, minus some. The data show over 55,000 clones, with roughly 77% seen just once and 35% to 45% held by the top ten. The rearrangement links TRBV3-1 (or the pseudogene TRBV3-2) to TRBJ2-5; 8 bases are shared with TRBD2. Specimen: peripheral blood. The TCR originated in a woman in her 70s with acute or convalescent COVID-19. This CDR3 reads CASSQDLGSGAIQETQYF. The CDR3 DNA is TGTGCCAGCAGCCAAGATCTGGGTAGCGGGGCCATCCAAGAGACCCAGTACTTC.